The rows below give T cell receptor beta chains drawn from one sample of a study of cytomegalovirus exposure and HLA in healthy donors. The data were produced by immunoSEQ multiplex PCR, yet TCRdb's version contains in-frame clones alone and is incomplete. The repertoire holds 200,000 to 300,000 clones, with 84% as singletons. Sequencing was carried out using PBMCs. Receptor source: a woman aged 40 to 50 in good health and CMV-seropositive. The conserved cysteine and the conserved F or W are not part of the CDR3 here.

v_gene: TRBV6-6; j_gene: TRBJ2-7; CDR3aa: ASSDNSYEQY
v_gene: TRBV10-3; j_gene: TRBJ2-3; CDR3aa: AISRAGSTDTQY
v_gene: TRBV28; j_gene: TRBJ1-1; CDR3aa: ASSLGTGFDSTEAF
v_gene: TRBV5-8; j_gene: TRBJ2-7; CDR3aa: ASSRFGTGSYEQY
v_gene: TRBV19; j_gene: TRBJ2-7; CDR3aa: ASSMEPFLAGVKPDYEQY
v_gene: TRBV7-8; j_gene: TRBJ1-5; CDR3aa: ASSPRVSSNQPQH
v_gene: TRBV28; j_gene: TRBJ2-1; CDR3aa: ASSLGLAGGSNEQF
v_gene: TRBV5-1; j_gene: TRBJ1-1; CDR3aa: ASSRGVNTEAF
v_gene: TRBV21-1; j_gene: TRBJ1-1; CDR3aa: ANRDSLNTEAF
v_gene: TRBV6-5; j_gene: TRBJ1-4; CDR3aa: ASSPSSGVAEKLF
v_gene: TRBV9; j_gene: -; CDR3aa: ASSVEGTGVYEQY
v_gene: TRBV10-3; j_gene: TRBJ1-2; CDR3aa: AISEIRDYGYT
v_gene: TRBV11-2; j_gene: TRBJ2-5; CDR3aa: ASSLTWTLETQY
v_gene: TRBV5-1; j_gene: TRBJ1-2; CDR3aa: ASSLKGEDYGYT
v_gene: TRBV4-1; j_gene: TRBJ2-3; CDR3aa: ASSQGTGIAGGTSTDTQY
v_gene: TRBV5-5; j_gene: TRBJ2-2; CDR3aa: ASSLGVQNGELF
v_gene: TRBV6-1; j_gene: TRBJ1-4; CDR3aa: ASRAREVEKLF
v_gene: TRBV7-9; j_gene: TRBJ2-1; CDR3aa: ASSSFPAGGF
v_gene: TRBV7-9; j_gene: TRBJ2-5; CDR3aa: ASSLGLGGSFPETQY
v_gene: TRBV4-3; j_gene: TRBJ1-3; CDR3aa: ASSQGGGVTGNTIY
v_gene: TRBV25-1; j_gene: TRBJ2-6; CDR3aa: ASSEYAGGTGANVLT
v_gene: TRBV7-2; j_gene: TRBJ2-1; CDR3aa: ASSESQGYNEQF
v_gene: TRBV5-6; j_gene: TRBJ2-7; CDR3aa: ASSLGGDFYEQY
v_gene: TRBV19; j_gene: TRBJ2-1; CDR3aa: ASSTSGTSGSYNEQF
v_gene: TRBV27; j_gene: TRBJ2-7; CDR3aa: ASSSNYEQY
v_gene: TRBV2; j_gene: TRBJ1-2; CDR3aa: ASSERSDSFYGYT
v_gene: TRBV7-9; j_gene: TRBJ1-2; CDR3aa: ASSLSLQGVGYT
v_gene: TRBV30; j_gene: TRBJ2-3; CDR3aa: AWSVTLVAGGLSDTQY
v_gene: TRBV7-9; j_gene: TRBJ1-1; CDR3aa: ASSPEAGTEAF
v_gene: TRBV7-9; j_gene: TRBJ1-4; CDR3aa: ASSLEGAPNEKLF
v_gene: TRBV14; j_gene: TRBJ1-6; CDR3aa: ASSPGDRGYPPLH
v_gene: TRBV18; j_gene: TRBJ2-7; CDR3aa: ASSPGRDYEQY
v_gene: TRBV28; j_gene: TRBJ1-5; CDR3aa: TSSPPGSSNQPQH
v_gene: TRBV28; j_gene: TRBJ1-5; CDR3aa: ASSSLTGGLNQPQH
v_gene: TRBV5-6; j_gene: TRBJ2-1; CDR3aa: ASSPSPGTSGNEQF
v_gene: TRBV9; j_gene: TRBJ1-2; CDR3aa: ASSVFGDRDTYGYT
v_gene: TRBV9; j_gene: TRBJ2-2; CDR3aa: ASTPDRGAGELF